This T cell receptor (beta chain) was retrieved from a study of monozygotic twins with inflammatory bowel disease. The study's findings and limits: Inverse Simpson values showed less TCRbeta diversity in IBD patients than in their healthy co-twins. Different T cell subtypes could not be distinguished.

TCR libraries each used approximately 3,500 ng of total RNA. TCRdb reprocessed the 5' RACE reads and stores each CDR3 protein as one record, lacking DNA. Recorded here are around 380,000 distinct CDR3 sequences; the top ten clones represent roughly 2.5%. Remarks on this clonotype: Its specificity is unknown.

The CDR3 length is 18 residues. The germline CDR1 and CDR2 sequences are LNHDA and SQIVND (reference sequence). Without any T cell sorting, total RNA was isolated from whole blood. The sequenced sample consisted of blood. This TCR derives from a human donor with ulcerative colitis or Crohn's disease, or a healthy co-twin of an affected twin (not recorded which). The chain uses TRBV19 and TRBJ1-1. CDR3 sequence: CASRQTYREGPLLTEAFF.